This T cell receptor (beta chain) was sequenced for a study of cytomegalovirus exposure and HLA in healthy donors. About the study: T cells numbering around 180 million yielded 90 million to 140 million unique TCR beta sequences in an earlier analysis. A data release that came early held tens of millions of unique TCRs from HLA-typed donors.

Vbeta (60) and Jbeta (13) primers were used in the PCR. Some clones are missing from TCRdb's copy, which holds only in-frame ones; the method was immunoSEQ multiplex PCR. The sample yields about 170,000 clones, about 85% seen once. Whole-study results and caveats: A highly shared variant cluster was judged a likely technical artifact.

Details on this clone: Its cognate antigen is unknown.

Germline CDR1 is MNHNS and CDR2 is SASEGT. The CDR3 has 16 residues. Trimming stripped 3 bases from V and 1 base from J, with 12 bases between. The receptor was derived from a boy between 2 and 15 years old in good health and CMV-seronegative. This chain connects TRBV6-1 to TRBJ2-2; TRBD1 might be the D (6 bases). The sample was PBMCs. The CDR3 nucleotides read TGTGCCAGCAGTGAGCGGCAGGGGAGGAACACCGGGGAGCTGTTTTTT. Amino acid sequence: CASSERQGRNTGELFF.